The sequence of this T cell receptor beta chain was determined in a study of T-cell memory formation after mild COVID-19. Study information: There were largely donor-specific TCR clusters.

Study-level results: Most CD4+ clones that shrank were in CM and EM, while CD8+ ones turned up in EMRA. Later expanders leaned CD4+, whereas day 15 to 85 contracting clones were balanced CD4/CD8.

As concerns this clonotype: Antigen unknown.

UMIs and sample barcodes were carried by the TCR alpha and TCR beta cDNA libraries that 5'RACE produced using constant-segment primers. In TCRdb, the 5' RACE reads were re-called with MiXCR into one record per CDR3 protein. The sample includes approximately 580,000 distinct CDR3 sequences, 20% seen only once; the top ten take under 15%. Germline lookup yields CDR1 MDHEN and CDR2 SYDVKM. The CDR3 spans 15 residues. The junction had 8 bases not matched to a gene; V was cut back by 8 bases and J by 4 bases. The sample consisted of PBMCs or a T cell subset sorted from them (not recorded which). The chain has TRBV28 and TRBJ2-3; 11 bases align to TRBD2. The source of this sequence is an adult woman who had mild COVID-19 (a few samples of this study predate the infection). Cell type and time point are not known. The CDR3 coding sequence is TGTGCCAGCCTCGGGGCTAGCGGGAGGTCAGATACGCAGTATTTT. Translated: CASLGASGRSDTQYF.